This entry is about one T cell receptor (beta chain). The record originates from a study of cytomegalovirus exposure and HLA in healthy donors. 60 Vbeta and 13 Jbeta primers were used in PCR. This table comes from immunoSEQ multiplex PCR, and its TCRdb copy is limited to in-frame clones, with some not included. The profile shows about 57,000 clones, 65% to 85% of them singletons. Losses at the gene ends were 4 bases for V and 10 bases for J; bases not matched to a gene: 11. CDR1 SGHRS and CDR2 YFSETQ come from the germline V gene. The CDR3 is 14 residues long. Sequenced input: PBMCs. The chain links TRBV5-1 to TRBJ2-1; TRBD2 matches at 7 bases. The TCR comes from a male donor in good health and CMV-seronegative. The CDR3 loop is CASSVGLPGGEQFF. The DNA for the CDR3 is TGCGCCAGCAGCGTGGGACTACCTGGAGGCGAGCAGTTCTTC.